The clone carrying this T cell receptor (beta chain) was detected many times. After removal of 2 bases from V and 8 bases from J, the junction contained 5 bases not matched to a gene. Germline-derived CDR1 and CDR2 are GTSNPN and SVGIG (reference sequence). CDR3 length: 13 amino acids. The investigators amplified TCR beta CDR3 regions from RNA transcripts. Carried out on the TCR CDR3, a first-round RT-PCR used the HTBI primer set. TCRdb ran MiXCR on the multiplex PCR reads and lists one entry per CDR3 protein. The data hold 600,000 to 650,000 distinct CDR3 sequences, with about 16% observed a single time. The source of the sample is a study of T cells in Graves' hyperthyroidism and ophthalmopathy.

This TCR derives from a woman in her 30s with Graves' hyperthyroidism. Sample: blood. The chain uses TRBV30 and TRBJ2-1; TRBD2 matches at 8 bases. As DNA, the CDR3 is TGTGCCTGGAGTAGCGGGAGATGGCATGAGCAGTTCTTC. This translates into CAWSSGRWHEQFF.